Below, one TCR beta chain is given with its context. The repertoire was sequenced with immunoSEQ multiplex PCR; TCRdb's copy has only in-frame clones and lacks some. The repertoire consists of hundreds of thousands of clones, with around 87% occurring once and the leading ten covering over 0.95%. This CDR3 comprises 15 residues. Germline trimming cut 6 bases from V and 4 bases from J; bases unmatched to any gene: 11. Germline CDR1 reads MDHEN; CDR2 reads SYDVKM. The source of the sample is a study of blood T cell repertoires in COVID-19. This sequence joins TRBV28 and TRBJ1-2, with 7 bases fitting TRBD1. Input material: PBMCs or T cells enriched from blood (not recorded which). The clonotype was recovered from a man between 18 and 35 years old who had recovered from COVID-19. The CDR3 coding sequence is TGTGCCAGCAGACCCGGACAGGCCTTTGGCTATGGCTACACCTTC. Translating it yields CASRPGQAFGYGYTF.